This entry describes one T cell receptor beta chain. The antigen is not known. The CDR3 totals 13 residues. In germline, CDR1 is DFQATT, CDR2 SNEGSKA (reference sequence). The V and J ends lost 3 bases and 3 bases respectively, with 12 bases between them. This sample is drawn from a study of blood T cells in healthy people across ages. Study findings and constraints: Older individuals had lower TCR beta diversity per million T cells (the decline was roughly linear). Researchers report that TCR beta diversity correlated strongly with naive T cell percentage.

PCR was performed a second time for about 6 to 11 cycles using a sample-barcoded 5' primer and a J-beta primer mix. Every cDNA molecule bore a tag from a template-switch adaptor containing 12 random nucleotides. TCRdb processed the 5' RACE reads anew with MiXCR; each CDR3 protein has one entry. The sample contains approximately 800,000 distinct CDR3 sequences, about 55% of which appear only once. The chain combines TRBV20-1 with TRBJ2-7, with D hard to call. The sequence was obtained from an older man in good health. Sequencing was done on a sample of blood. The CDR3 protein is CSASSSANYEQYF. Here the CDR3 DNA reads TGCAGTGCTAGCTCCAGCGCAAACTACGAGCAGTACTTC.